A single TCR beta chain is shown here with its context. This sample was taken from a study of blood T cell repertoires in COVID-19. Study as a whole: From the United States, Italy and Spain came samples of acute and convalescent COVID-19.

TCRdb's copy holds only in-frame clones and misses some; the assay was immunoSEQ multiplex PCR. Here the sample spans 350,000 to 450,000 clones, around 85% being singletons. The CDR3 extends over 21 amino acids. The sequenced sample was peripheral blood. This receptor was taken from a woman between 18 and 29 years old with acute or convalescent COVID-19. The chain is built from TRBV21-1 and TRBJ1-6; TRBD1, the table's D call, lacks a check against the DNA. TRBV21-1 is annotated as a pseudogene. The CDR3 loop reads CASSTGIAPMGQGYYNSPLHF. The CDR3 DNA is TGTGCCAGCAGCACGGGTATTGCCCCGATGGGACAGGGGTATTATAATTCACCCCTCCACTTT.